This TCR beta chain comes out of a study of radiation and T cells in renal cell carcinoma. TCRdb's copy holds only in-frame clones and misses some; the assay was immunoSEQ multiplex PCR. There are around 180,000 clones in the sample; approximately 90% occur only once, and 11% lies in the top ten. The CDR3 sequence is 13 residues long. Germline V gene sequence: CDR1 ENHRY, CDR2 SYGVKD. Unmatched junction bases numbered 9, after V lost 11 bases and J lost 5 bases. Indicated time point: blood 4 weeks post-SBRT, at nephrectomy. Regarding treatment: 15 Gy SBRT to primary tumor, nephrectomy 4 weeks later. Nephrectomy followed 15 Gy stereotactic body radiation by 4 weeks. After SBRT, blood was collected at 2 and 4 weeks, plus baseline. The tumor was a clear cell renal cell carcinoma. Overall study results and limits: From baseline, blood top tumor clonotypes peaked at 2 weeks post-radiation.

A note on this clone: Its target is unknown.

Sample: blood, taken from a patient whose treatment included radiotherapy and nephrectomy. J is TRBJ2-3 and V is TRBV10-3; TRBD2 aligns across 8 bases. The clonotype originates from a woman aged 45 to 65 with renal cell carcinoma. The CDR3 DNA sequence: TGTGCCTCAACCGGGGGGGAGCAAGATACGCAGTATTTT. Amino acid sequence: CASTGGEQDTQYF.